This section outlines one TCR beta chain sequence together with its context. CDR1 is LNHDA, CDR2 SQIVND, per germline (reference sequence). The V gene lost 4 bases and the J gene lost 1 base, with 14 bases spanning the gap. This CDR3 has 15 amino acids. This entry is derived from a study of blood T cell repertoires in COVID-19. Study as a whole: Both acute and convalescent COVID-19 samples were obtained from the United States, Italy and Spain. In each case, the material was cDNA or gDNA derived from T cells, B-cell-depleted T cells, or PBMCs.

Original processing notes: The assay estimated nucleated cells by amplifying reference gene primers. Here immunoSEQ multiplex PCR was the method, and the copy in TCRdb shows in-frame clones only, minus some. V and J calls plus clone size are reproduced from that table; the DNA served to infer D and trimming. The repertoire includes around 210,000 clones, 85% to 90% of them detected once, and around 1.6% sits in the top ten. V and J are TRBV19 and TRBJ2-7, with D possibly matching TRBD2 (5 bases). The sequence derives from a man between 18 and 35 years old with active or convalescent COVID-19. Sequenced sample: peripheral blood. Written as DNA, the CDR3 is TGTGCCAGTAGTACGCGGACTGAAGGATCCTACGAGCAGTACTTC. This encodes CASSTRTEGSYEQYF.